Listed below are T cell receptor beta chains from one sample, sequenced in a study of blood T cell repertoires in COVID-19. The repertoire was sequenced with immunoSEQ multiplex PCR; TCRdb's copy has only in-frame clones and lacks some. The data hold some 250,000 clones, with roughly 89% observed a single time. Sequenced sample: PBMCs or T cells enriched from blood (not recorded which). All receptors come from a man aged 40-55 years who had recovered from COVID-19. The CDR3 runs from the conserved cysteine through the conserved F or W. The D gene is left open where the match is weak.

j_call v_call d_call cdr3_aa
TRBJ1-6 TRBV7-8 TRBD1 CASSLRQGIDSPLHF
TRBJ1-2 TRBV5-4 . CASSFSGMYYGYTF
TRBJ2-7 TRBV19 TRBD1 CASSIVLGTGSYEQYF
TRBJ2-2 TRBV6-6 TRBD2 CASSPSGASGDYTGELFF
TRBJ2-1 TRBV19 TRBD1 CATTQGSAYNEQFF
TRBJ2-5 TRBV7-6 . CASSLSQMGSGGETQYF
TRBJ1-6 TRBV7-9 . CASSFEGLESPLHF
TRBJ1-2 TRBV28 . CASNRDGQIYGYTF
TRBJ2-1 TRBV5-4 . CASSHLIQGNHEQFF
TRBJ1-4 TRBV6-1 TRBD1 CASSERGRGTNEKLFF
TRBJ2-5 TRBV7-9 TRBD2 CASSLNGGGQETQYF
TRBJ1-4 TRBV19 . CASRTEGLRDEKLFF
TRBJ2-7 TRBV10-3 TRBD2 CAISGTSSYEQYF
TRBJ1-1 TRBV13 TRBD1 CASSGTASGGTEAFF
TRBJ2-3 TRBV20-1 TRBD2 CSAGVSGETDTQYF
TRBJ1-2 TRBV28 . CASTSPMWGPGYTF
TRBJ1-1 TRBV7-2 . CASSSTPGKGTEAFF
TRBJ2-1 TRBV9 TRBD2 CASSVVGGRNPGEQFF
TRBJ2-7 TRBV15 TRBD2 CATSRELAGPYEQYF
TRBJ1-5 TRBV7-8 TRBD1 CASTKDRVGNQPQHF
TRBJ2-1 TRBV5-1 TRBD2 CASSSWRGAYNEQFF
TRBJ1-4 TRBV5-5 . CASSAMTGARGGVFF
TRBJ2-2 TRBV19 TRBD1 CAASAGTGAGELFF
TRBJ1-5 TRBV28 . CASSSRDNHQPQHF
TRBJ2-3 TRBV5-1 . CASSLPQGSSTDTQYF
TRBJ2-7 TRBV6-1 . CASSERFAGLYEQYF
TRBJ1-1 TRBV19 TRBD1 CASSAQGATEAFF
TRBJ1-4 TRBV19 . CASRTDRATNEKLFF
TRBJ2-7 TRBV27 TRBD2 CASSSTPGLAEQYF
TRBJ1-5 TRBV29-1 . CSVTQGGNQPQHF
TRBJ2-1 TRBV30 TRBD2 CAWSVRAGNLYNEQFF
TRBJ1-1 TRBV7-3 . CASSPRQDGTEAFF
TRBJ2-4 TRBV9 . CASSPRTVTGMRYF
TRBJ1-1 TRBV7-9 . CASSPRGLQGVGLNTEAFF
TRBJ2-1 TRBV27 . CASATRPAQGSYNEQFF
TRBJ1-5 TRBV7-2 . CASSRGPPNNQPQHF
TRBJ1-2 TRBV29-1 . CSVELGGAPAKYGYTF
TRBJ2-7 TRBV18 . CASSPGATAASYEQYF
TRBJ2-5 TRBV9 . CASSKGGLPSQETQYF
TRBJ2-5 TRBV5-1 TRBD1 CASSLAWDRPQETQYF
TRBJ1-1 TRBV30 . CEADMNTEAFF
TRBJ1-2 TRBV3-1/TRBV3-2 . CASSQGRRAGFYGYTF
TRBJ2-6 TRBV7-9 . CASSSPGSGANVLTF
TRBJ1-5 TRBV28 . CASRVQGQPQHF
TRBJ1-2 TRBV25-1 . CASSGTLGFAGYTF
TRBJ1-2 TRBV5-4 . CASRSTGVFGYTF
TRBJ1-2 TRBV5-4 TRBD1 CASSSKVQGNYGYTF
TRBJ2-7 TRBV27 . CASSLNQGYEQYF
TRBJ2-7 TRBV19 . CASSILPASHEQYF